The rows below give T cell receptor beta chains drawn from one sample of a study of cytomegalovirus exposure and HLA in healthy donors. TCRdb's table, derived via immunoSEQ multiplex PCR, lists solely in-frame clones and lacks some. The repertoire holds about 330,000 clones, with 86% as singletons. The sequencing sample was made of PBMCs. The receptors originated from a woman younger than 30 in good health and CMV-seronegative. Each CDR3 is given with its conserved first and last residue. A D gene is named only where the DNA matches it firmly. Size tells how often a clone was seen (once, few, many) or the class of an expanded clone, and some rows leave it out.

CDR3aa,CDR3nt,abundance,len,d_gene,j_gene,v_gene
CASSPSRGIRTDTQYF,TGTGCCAGCAGCCCTTCCCGGGGTATCCGGACAGATACGCAGTATTTT,.,16,.,TRBJ2-3,TRBV7-2
CASSSRFGRGEETQYF,TGTGCCAGCAGCTCGCGCTTTGGTAGGGGTGAAGAGACCCAGTACTTC,.,16,.,TRBJ2-5,TRBV5-4
CSAFRQAEAFF,TGCAGTGCTTTTCGGCAGGCTGAAGCTTTCTTT,few,11,.,TRBJ1-1,TRBV20-1
CASSLGLAGTSSYEQYF,TGCGCCAGCAGCTTGGGACTAGCGGGGACCTCCTCCTACGAGCAGTACTTC,once,17,TRBD2,TRBJ2-7,TRBV4-1
CASSLAGRQDSQPQHF,TGTGCCAGCAGCTTAGCGGGCAGACAAGACAGCCAGCCCCAGCATTTT,.,16,.,TRBJ1-5,TRBV7-2
CASSLAGGPYEQYF,TGTGCCAGCAGTTTAGCGGGAGGGCCCTACGAGCAGTACTTC,.,14,TRBD2,TRBJ2-7,TRBV2
CASSERTATLRNEQFF,TGTGCCAGCAGCGAGCGGACCGCCACCCTCAGGAATGAGCAGTTCTTC,.,16,.,TRBJ2-1,TRBV9
CASSMTSGRAWKTQYF,TGTGCCAGCAGCATGACTAGCGGGAGGGCCTGGAAGACCCAGTACTTC,few,16,TRBD2,TRBJ2-5,TRBV27
CASSLGTSGSEQYF,TGCGCCAGCAGCTTGGGGACTAGCGGGAGTGAGCAGTACTTC,.,14,TRBD2,TRBJ2-7,TRBV5-1
CASSYSAGNQPQHF,TGTGCCAGCAGTTACTCGGCCGGGAATCAGCCCCAGCATTTT,.,14,.,TRBJ1-5,TRBV6-5
CASSSGGWRITDTQYF,TGTGCCAGCAGCTCCGGGGGGTGGCGGATCACAGATACGCAGTATTTT,.,16,TRBD2,TRBJ2-3,TRBV5-4
CASSYSGVPGYTF,TGTGCCAGCAGTTACTCAGGGGTTCCAGGCTACACCTTC,.,13,.,TRBJ1-2,TRBV6-5
CASSQGTGGPYEQYF,TGCGCCAGCAGCCAAGGAACGGGAGGGCCCTACGAGCAGTACTTC,.,15,TRBD2,TRBJ2-7,TRBV4-3
CATSPAGVVEQYF,TGTGCCACCAGTCCAGCGGGAGTTGTCGAGCAGTACTTC,.,13,TRBD2,TRBJ2-7,TRBV7-2